This T cell receptor (beta chain) was captured in a study of OX40 agonist ivuxolimab in advanced cancers. Remarks on this clone: Its specificity is unknown.

Germline CDR1 and CDR2: SSHAT and FNYEAQ (reference sequence). V dropped 2 bases and J dropped 4; count of bases not matched to a gene: 6. The CDR3 spans 15 residues. General observations from the study: On average, CD8+ T cells showed a greater number of expanded clones than CD4+.

Clones were sequenced by immunoSEQ multiplex PCR, and TCRdb holds only the in-frame ones, with some missing. The sample shows some 50,000 clones, 75% to 80% of them seen only once. Autoimmune disease history or systemic immunosuppression was exclusionary. The chain carries TRBV7-7 and TRBJ2-5; 8 bases align to TRBD1. Specimen: CD4+ or CD8+ T cells sorted from blood, collected in a trial of the OX40 agonist ivuxolimab. The origin of this receptor is an adult with an advanced solid tumor such as melanoma, head and neck, liver or kidney cancer. CDR3 bases: TGTGCCAGCAGCTTACCGCAGGGGGCTGGAGAGACCCAGTACTTC. This gives the protein CASSLPQGAGETQYF.